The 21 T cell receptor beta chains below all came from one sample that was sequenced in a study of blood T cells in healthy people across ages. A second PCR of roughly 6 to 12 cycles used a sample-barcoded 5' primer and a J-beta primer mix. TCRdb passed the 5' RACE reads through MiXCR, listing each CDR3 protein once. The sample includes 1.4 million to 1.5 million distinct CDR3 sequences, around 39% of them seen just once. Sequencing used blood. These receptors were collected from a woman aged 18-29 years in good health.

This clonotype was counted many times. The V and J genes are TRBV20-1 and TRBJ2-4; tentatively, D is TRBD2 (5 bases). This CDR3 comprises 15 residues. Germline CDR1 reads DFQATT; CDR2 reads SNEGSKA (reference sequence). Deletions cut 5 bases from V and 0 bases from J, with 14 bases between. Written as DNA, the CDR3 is TGCAGTGCTGAGGACTCGTGGTTAGCCAAAAACATTCAGTACTTC. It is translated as CSAEDSWLAKNIQYF.

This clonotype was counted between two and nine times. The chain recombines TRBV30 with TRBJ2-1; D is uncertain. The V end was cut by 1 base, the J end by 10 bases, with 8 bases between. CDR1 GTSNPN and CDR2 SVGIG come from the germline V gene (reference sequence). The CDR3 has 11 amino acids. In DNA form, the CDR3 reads TGTGCCTGGAGTGCAAAATGGGAGCAGTTCTTC. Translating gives CAWSAKWEQFF. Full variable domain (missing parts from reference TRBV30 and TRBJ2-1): SQTIHQWPATLVQPVGSPLSLECTVEGTSNPNLYWYRQAAGRGLQLLFYSVGIGQISSEVPQNLSASRPQDRQFILSSKKLLLSDSGFYLCAWSAKWEQFFGPGTRLTVL.

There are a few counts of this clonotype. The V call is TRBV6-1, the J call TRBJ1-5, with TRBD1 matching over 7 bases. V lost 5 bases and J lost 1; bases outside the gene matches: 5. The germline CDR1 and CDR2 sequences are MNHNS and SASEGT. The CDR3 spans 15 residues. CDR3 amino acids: CASSNGQASNQPQHF. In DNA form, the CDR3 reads TGTGCCAGCAGTAACGGACAGGCAAGCAATCAGCCCCAGCATTTT.

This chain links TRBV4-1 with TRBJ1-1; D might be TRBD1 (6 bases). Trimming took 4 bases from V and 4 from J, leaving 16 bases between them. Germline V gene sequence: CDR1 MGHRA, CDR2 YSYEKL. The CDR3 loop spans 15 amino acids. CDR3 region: CASSRRGGLSTEAFF. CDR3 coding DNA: TGCGCCAGCAGCCGCAGAGGGGGTTTGAGCACTGAAGCTTTCTTT.

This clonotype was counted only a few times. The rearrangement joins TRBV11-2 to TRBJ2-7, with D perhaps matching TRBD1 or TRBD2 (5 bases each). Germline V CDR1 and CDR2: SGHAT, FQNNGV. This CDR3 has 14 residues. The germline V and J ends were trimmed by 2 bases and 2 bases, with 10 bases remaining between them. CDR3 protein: CASSLMGVTYEQYF. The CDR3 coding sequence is TGTGCCAGCAGCTTAATGGGGGTAACCTACGAGCAGTACTTC.

The CDR3 sequence: CASTIGVLVYNEQFF. In DNA, the CDR3 is TGTGCCAGTACAATTGGGGTGTTGGTGTACAATGAGCAGTTCTTC. The V and J genes are TRBV19 and TRBJ2-1; D ambiguous. Germline V CDR1 and CDR2: LNHDA, SQIVND (reference sequence). Trimming pared 7 bases from V and 4 bases from J, leaving 17 bases between. This CDR3 is built from 15 residues.

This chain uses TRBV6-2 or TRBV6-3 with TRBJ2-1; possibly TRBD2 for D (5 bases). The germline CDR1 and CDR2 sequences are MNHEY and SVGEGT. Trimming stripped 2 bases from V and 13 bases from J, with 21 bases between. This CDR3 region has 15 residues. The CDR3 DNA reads TGTGCCAGCAGTTACGCGCACCCCGGAGGAGAGACCCAGTTCTTC. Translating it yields CASSYAHPGGETQFF.

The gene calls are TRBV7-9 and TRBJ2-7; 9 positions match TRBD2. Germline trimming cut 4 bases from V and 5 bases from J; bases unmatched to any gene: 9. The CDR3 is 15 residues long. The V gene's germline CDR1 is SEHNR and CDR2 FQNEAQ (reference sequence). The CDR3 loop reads CASSWSAGGRHEQYF. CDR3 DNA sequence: TGTGCCAGCAGCTGGTCAGCGGGAGGTCGCCACGAGCAGTACTTC.

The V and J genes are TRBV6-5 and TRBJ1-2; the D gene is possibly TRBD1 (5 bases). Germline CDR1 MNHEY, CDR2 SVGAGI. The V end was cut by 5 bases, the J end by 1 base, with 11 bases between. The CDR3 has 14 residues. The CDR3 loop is CASSRQSGNYGYTF. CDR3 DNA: TGTGCCAGCAGTCGACAGTCGGGTAACTATGGCTACACCTTC.

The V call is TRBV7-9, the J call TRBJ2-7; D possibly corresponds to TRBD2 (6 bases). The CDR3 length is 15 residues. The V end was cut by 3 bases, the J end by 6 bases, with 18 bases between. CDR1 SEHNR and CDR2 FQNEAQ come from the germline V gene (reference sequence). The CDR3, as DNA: TGTGCCAGCAGCTTTCCCCCTTCGGGGGAAGGCGAGCAGTACTTC. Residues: CASSFPPSGEGEQYF.

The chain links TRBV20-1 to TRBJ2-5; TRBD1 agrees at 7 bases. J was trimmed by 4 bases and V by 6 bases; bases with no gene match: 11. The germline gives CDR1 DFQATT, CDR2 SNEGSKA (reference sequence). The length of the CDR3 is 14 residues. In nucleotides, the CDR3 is TGCAGTGCAGAGCGACAGGGTGTTATAGAGACCCAGTACTTC. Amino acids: CSAERQGVIETQYF.

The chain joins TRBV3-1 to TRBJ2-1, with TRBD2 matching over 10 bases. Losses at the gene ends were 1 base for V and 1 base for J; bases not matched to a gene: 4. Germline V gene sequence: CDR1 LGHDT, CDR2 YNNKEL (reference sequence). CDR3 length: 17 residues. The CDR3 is CASSQGGLAESYNEQFF. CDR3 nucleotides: TGTGCCAGCAGCCAAGGCGGACTAGCGGAATCCTACAATGAGCAGTTCTTC.

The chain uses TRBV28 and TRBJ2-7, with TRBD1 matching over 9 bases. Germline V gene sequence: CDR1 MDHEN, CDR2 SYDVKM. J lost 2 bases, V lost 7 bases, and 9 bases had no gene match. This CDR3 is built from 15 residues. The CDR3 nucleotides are TGTGCCAGCACTACCGCCGGGACAGGGACCTACGAGCAGTACTTC. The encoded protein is CASTTAGTGTYEQYF.

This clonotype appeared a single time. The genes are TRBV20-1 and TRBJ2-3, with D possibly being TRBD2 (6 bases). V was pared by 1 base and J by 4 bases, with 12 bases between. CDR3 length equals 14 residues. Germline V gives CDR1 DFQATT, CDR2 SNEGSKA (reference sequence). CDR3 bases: TGCAGTGCTAGAGGGACTACCGGGGCAGATACGCAGTATTTT. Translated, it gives CSARGTTGADTQYF.

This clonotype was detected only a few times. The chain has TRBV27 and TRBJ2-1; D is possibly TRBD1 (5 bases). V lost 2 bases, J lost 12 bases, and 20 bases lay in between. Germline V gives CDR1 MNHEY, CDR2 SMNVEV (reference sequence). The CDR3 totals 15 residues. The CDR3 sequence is CASSLQGLTMMGQFF. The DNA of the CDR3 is TGTGCCAGCAGTTTACAGGGTCTTACAATGATGGGGCAGTTCTTC.

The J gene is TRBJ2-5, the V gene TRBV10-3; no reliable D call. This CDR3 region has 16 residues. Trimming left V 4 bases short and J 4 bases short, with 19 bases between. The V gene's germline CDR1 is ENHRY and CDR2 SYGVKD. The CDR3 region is CAISAGNRVDGETQYF. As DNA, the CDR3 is TGTGCCATCAGTGCCGGAAACCGGGTGGATGGAGAGACCCAGTACTTC.

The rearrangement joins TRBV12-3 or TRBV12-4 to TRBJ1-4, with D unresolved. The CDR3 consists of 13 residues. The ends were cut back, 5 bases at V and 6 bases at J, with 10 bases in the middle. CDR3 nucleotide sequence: TGTGCCAGCAGTCCTGTCAAGGATGAAAAACTGTTTTTT. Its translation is CASSPVKDEKLFF.

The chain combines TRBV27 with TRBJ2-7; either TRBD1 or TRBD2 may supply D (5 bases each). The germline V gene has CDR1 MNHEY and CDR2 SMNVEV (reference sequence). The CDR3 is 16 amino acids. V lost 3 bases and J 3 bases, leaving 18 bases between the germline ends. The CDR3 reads CASSFNPLRGSYEQYF. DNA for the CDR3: TGTGCCAGCAGTTTTAACCCCTTACGGGGCAGCTACGAGCAGTACTTC.

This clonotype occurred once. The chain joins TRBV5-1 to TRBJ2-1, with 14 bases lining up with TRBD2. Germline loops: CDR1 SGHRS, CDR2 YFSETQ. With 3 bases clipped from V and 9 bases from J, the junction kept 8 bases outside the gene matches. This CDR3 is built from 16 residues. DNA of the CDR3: TGCGCCAGCAGCTGGGGGACTAGCGGGAGTGGCGGTGAGCAGTTCTTC. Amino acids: CASSWGTSGSGGEQFF.

The CDR3 loop is CATDDSWGARTYEQYF. The DNA for the CDR3 is TGTGCCACCGACGACTCCTGGGGGGCGCGAACCTACGAGCAGTACTTC. V is TRBV2 and J is TRBJ2-7; D assignment may be TRBD1 or TRBD2 (6 bases each). Per germline, CDR1 SNHLY and CDR2 FYNNEI. V lost 10 bases, J lost 2 bases, and 24 bases lay in between. This CDR3 contains 16 residues. Using reference TRBV2 and TRBJ2-7 for the parts outside the CDR3, the full variable domain is EPEVTQTPSHQVTQMGQEVILRCVPISNHLYFYWYRQILGQKVEFLVSFYNNEISEKSEIFDDQFSVERPDGSNFTLKIRSTKLEDSAMYFCATDDSWGARTYEQYFGPGTRLTVT.

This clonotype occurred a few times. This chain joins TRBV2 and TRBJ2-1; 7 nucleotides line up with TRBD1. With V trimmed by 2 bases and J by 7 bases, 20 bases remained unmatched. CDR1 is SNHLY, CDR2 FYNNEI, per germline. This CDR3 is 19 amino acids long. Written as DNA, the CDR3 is TGTGCCAGCAGTGAAAGGGGGCTCATACGGCCTCCCGCCGGAAATGAGCAGTTCTTC. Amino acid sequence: CASSERGLIRPPAGNEQFF.